The 20 T cell receptor beta chains below all came from one sample that was sequenced in a study of cytomegalovirus exposure and HLA in healthy donors. 60 Vbeta and 13 Jbeta primers were used in PCR. Profiled with immunoSEQ multiplex PCR; TCRdb holds only in-frame clones, not every one. The sample lists over 150,000 clones, roughly 80% occurring once. The specimen sequenced was PBMCs. The receptors come from a woman in her 30s in good health and CMV-seropositive.

The rearrangement links TRBV5-5 to TRBJ1-3; no clear D gene. CDR3 size: 15 residues. In germline, CDR1 is SGHKS, CDR2 YYEKEE (reference sequence). V lost 2 bases, J lost 0 bases, and 9 bases lay in between. The CDR3: CASSFSGFSGNTIYF. The CDR3 DNA reads TGTGCCAGCAGCTTTTCAGGATTCTCTGGAAACACCATATATTTT.

This clone was seen a single time. The chain employs TRBV7-3 and TRBJ2-1, with D perhaps TRBD2 (6 bases). The length of the CDR3 is 15 residues. V was clipped by 1 base and J by 3 bases, with 10 bases between them. Germline CDR1 and CDR2: SGHTA and FQGTGA. The CDR3 DNA is TGTGCCAGCAGCTTAAATGGGGGAGGCTACAATGAGCAGTTCTTC. This codes for CASSLNGGGYNEQFF.

V usage is TRBV5-5 and J usage is TRBJ1-6, with D unclear. The CDR3 spans 14 residues. Germline-derived CDR1 and CDR2 are SGHKS and YYEKEE (reference sequence). V was cut by 0 bases and J by 7 bases, with 8 bases left in between. CDR3 loop: CASSLASFNSPLHF. CDR3 sequence (DNA): TGTGCCAGCAGCTTGGCCAGTTTCAATTCACCCCTCCACTTT.

The rearrangement uses TRBV12-5 and TRBJ2-7; TRBD1 matches at 8 bases. The CDR3 totals 15 residues. Trimming cost V 6 bases and J 3 bases; bases outside gene matches: 10. Germline V gene lookup returns CDR1 LGHNT and CDR2 FRNRAP. The CDR3 coding sequence is TGTGCTAGTGGCCCACCTCCGGGACAGGACTACGAGCAGTACTTC. It is translated as CASGPPPGQDYEQYF.

This chain connects TRBV11-2 to TRBJ2-3; TRBD1 agrees at 7 bases. The CDR3 contains 13 residues. The germline CDR1 and CDR2 sequences are SGHAT and FQNNGV. J lost 7 bases, V lost 3 bases, and 4 bases had no gene match. Here the CDR3 reads CASSLGTEYTQYF. DNA of the CDR3: TGTGCCAGCAGCTTGGGGACAGAATATACGCAGTATTTT.

The rearrangement joins TRBV10-3 to TRBJ1-1; D remains ambiguous. From germline, CDR1 is ENHRY and CDR2 SYGVKD. V was pared by 7 bases and J by 2 bases, with 11 bases between. The CDR3 is 13 residues long. The chain's CDR3 is CAINSPGNTEAFF. DNA of the CDR3: TGTGCCATCAACTCCCCGGGAAACACTGAAGCTTTCTTT.

This chain links TRBV20-1 with TRBJ2-7, with D uncertain. This CDR3 spans 11 amino acids. CDR1 and CDR2 from the germline V gene are DFQATT and SNEGSKA (reference sequence). Deletions cut 1 base from V and 6 bases from J, with 7 bases between. For the CDR3, the DNA is TGCAGTGCTAGAGTTTTCGGCGAGCAGTACTTC. It specifies CSARVFGEQYF.

The V call is TRBV19, the J call TRBJ2-3; D perhaps matches TRBD1 (6 bases). There are 15 residues in the CDR3. V lost 1 base and J 6 bases, leaving 14 bases between the germline ends. Germline V CDR1 and CDR2: LNHDA, SQIVND (reference sequence). The CDR3 DNA sequence: TGTGCCAGTAGTATAGGGGACATGGTCGGTGATACGCAGTATTTT. This translates into CASSIGDMVGDTQYF. The full variable domain, in which reference TRBV19 and TRBJ2-3 provide the parts outside the CDR3, is DGGITQSPKYLFRKEGQNVTLSCEQNLNHDAMYWYRQDPGQGLRLIYYSQIVNDFQKGDIAEGYSVSREKKESFPLTVTSAQKNPTAFYLCASSIGDMVGDTQYFGPGTRLTVL.

The V and J genes are TRBV30 and TRBJ1-2; 9 nucleotides agree with TRBD1. Looked up from germline, CDR1 is GTSNPN and CDR2 is SVGIG (reference sequence). The CDR3 has 16 residues. V lost 4 bases to trimming and J lost 3 bases; unmatched junction nucleotides: 12. This chain's CDR3 is CAWNRTGAPLYYGYTF. CDR3 nucleotide sequence: TGTGCCTGGAATAGGACAGGGGCGCCTCTATACTATGGCTACACCTTC.

The V gene is TRBV11-2, the J gene TRBJ2-1; TRBD1 matches 8 bases. CDR1 and CDR2 from the germline V gene are SGHAT and FQNNGV. This CDR3 spans 15 amino acids. V lost 1 base, J lost 8 bases, and 7 bases stayed unmatched. CDR3 sequence (DNA): TGTGCCAGCAGCTTAGGGACAGGGCTTAGGTATGAGCAGTTCTTC. Amino acids: CASSLGTGLRYEQFF.

In this sample, this clone turned up once. V is TRBV6-5 and J is TRBJ2-7; TRBD2 matches at 7 bases. Germline V gene data show CDR1 as MNHEY and CDR2 as SVGAGI. This CDR3 has 12 residues. V shed 8 bases and J 2 bases; nucleotides not matched to a gene: 3. The DNA for the CDR3 is TGTGCCAGCGCAGGGAGGGCCTACGAGCAGTACTTC. Its translation: CASAGRAYEQYF.

As to this clone: The same CDR3 arises from other DNA sequences in this sample as well. The V gene is TRBV29-1, the J gene TRBJ2-5; 7 bases are shared with TRBD2. The CDR3 spans 12 residues. V lost 2 bases and J lost 5; bases outside the gene matches: 2. Germline loops: CDR1 SQVTM, CDR2 ANQGSEA. The CDR3 DNA follows: TGCAGCGTTGAACAGGGAGGGGAGACCCAGTACTTC. Amino acids: CSVEQGGETQYF.

In its sample, this clone was seen once. This rearrangement joins TRBV18 to TRBJ2-4, with TRBD1 matching 8 bases. From germline, CDR1 is KGHSH and CDR2 LQKENI. The trim removed 3 bases at V and 0 bases at J, leaving 10 bases unmatched. CDR3 length: 18 amino acids. CDR3: CASSPLVTGGLAKNIQYF. CDR3 sequence (DNA): TGTGCCAGCTCACCCCTAGTAACAGGGGGACTAGCCAAAAACATTCAGTACTTC.

The chain employs TRBV11-1 and TRBJ2-1, with 10 positions matching TRBD2. The germline V gene has CDR1 SGHAT and CDR2 FQDESV (reference sequence). This CDR3 contains 15 residues. V lost 8 bases and J lost 2; bases outside the gene matches: 6. In DNA, the CDR3 is TGTGCCAGCGGATCTCTAGCGGGGGCCTACAATGAGCAGTTCTTC. Amino acids: CASGSLAGAYNEQFF.

CDR3 sequence reads: CASSLAVEPEAFF. The CDR3 DNA sequence: TGTGCCAGCAGCTTGGCCGTGGAGCCTGAAGCTTTCTTT. The chain employs TRBV5-4 and TRBJ1-1, with unresolved D. This CDR3 contains 13 residues. The V and J ends lost 0 bases and 6 bases respectively, with 9 bases between them. Germline CDR1 and CDR2: SGHNT and YYREEE (reference sequence).

The chain uses TRBV10-1 and TRBJ1-4; D perhaps matches TRBD1 (5 bases). Trimming cost V 2 bases and J 5 bases, with 12 bases left between them. The CDR3 runs to 15 residues. Germline assignment: CDR1 WNHNN and CDR2 SYGVQD (reference sequence). CDR3 protein: CASSERSRGNEKLFF. CDR3 coding DNA: TGCGCCAGCAGTGAGCGGTCAAGGGGCAATGAAAAACTGTTTTTT.

The rearrangement links TRBV6-1 to TRBJ2-5, with TRBD1 identical over 7 bases. CDR1 is MNHNS, CDR2 SASEGT, per germline. V was clipped by 4 bases and J by 4 bases; unmatched bases: 15. This CDR3 has 17 amino acids. The chain's CDR3 is CASSGTTGMLLGETQYF. The CDR3 DNA follows: TGTGCCAGCAGTGGAACGACAGGGATGTTGTTAGGAGAGACCCAGTACTTC.

This chain joins TRBV2 and TRBJ2-5, with TRBD2 as a possible D gene (5 bases). Trimming shortened V by 3 bases and J by 2 bases, and 10 bases separated the two germline ends. Germline CDR1 reads SNHLY; CDR2 reads FYNNEI. The CDR3 length is 14 residues. Written as DNA, the CDR3 is TGTGCCAGCAGTGATCGTGGACTTCAAGAGACCCAGTACTTC. This encodes CASSDRGLQETQYF. Full variable domain (missing parts from reference TRBV2 and TRBJ2-5): EPEVTQTPSHQVTQMGQEVILRCVPISNHLYFYWYRQILGQKVEFLVSFYNNEISEKSEIFDDQFSVERPDGSNFTLKIRSTKLEDSAMYFCASSDRGLQETQYFGPGTRLLVL.

This chain joins TRBV5-1 and TRBJ1-2; possible D gene TRBD1, 5 bases. The CDR3 has 15 residues. The V end lost 0 bases, the J end lost 4 bases, and 13 bases lay between the germline ends. Germline values: CDR1 SGHRS, CDR2 YFSETQ. CDR3 nucleotide sequence: TGCGCCAGCAGCTTGGCCGGGGGTCCCATCTATGGCTACACCTTC. It specifies CASSLAGGPIYGYTF. Using reference TRBV5-1 and TRBJ1-2 for the parts outside the CDR3, the full variable domain is KAGVTQTPRYLIKTRGQQVTLSCSPISGHRSVSWYQQTPGQGLQFLFEYFSETQRNKGNFPGRFSGRQFSNSRSEMNVSTLELGDSALYLCASSLAGGPIYGYTFGSGTRLTVV.

The chain joins TRBV4-2 to TRBJ2-3; 12 nucleotides match TRBD2. CDR3 length equals 18 residues. The junction had 10 bases not matched to a gene; V was cut back by 1 base and J by 5 bases. The V gene's germline CDR1 is LGHNA and CDR2 YNFKEQ. The DNA of the CDR3 is TGTGCCAGCAGCCAAGGATTCCTTCTAGCGGGGGGGGTAGATACGCAGTATTTT. Translated: CASSQGFLLAGGVDTQYF.